A single sample gave rise to the 30 T cell receptor beta chains below, sequenced in a study of PD-1 blockade in classical Hodgkin lymphoma. The table came from immunoSEQ multiplex PCR; TCRdb's copy has only in-frame clones and leaves some out. The sample holds some 17,000 clones; 70% to 90% are singletons and the top ten take roughly 8.1%. As for time point: newly diagnosed, previously untreated cHL patient sample. The sample comprised peripheral blood mononuclear cells (PBMCs). These receptors came from a human donor with classical Hodgkin lymphoma.

This clone was counted a single time. This rearrangement joins TRBV7-9 to TRBJ1-2; D call uncertain. This CDR3 spans 15 amino acids. CDR1 and CDR2 (germline): SEHNR, FQNEAQ (reference sequence). Trimming stripped 1 base from V and 0 bases from J, with 9 bases between. This CDR3 is CASSLGADSNYGYTF. In DNA, the CDR3 is TGTGCCAGCAGCTTAGGGGCAGATTCTAACTATGGCTACACCTTC.

The rearrangement links TRBV6-5 to TRBJ2-1; tentatively, D is TRBD2 (6 bases). There are 13 residues in the CDR3. The germline V gene encodes CDR1 MNHEY and CDR2 SVGAGI. The V end was cut by 4 bases, the J end by 8 bases, with 12 bases between. CDR3 DNA sequence: TGTGCCAGCAGTTCGGGGGTAGGAGATGAGCAGTTCTTC. Protein: CASSSGVGDEQFF.

In this sample, this clone turned up a few times. The chain joins TRBV6-4 to TRBJ2-3; 7 nucleotides match TRBD2. V shed 0 bases, J shed 6 bases, and the junction held 6 bases outside the gene matches. CDR1 is MRHNA and CDR2 is SNTAGT in the germline V gene. CDR3 length equals 15 residues. This chain's CDR3 is CASSDSEAGVDTQYF. The CDR3 nucleotides are TGTGCCAGCAGTGACTCCGAGGCGGGAGTGGATACGCAGTATTTT.

This chain links TRBV29-1 with TRBJ2-1; 8 bases align to TRBD1. Germline CDR1 reads SQVTM; CDR2 reads ANQGSEA. V shed 4 bases, J shed 10 bases, and the junction held 6 bases outside the gene matches. The CDR3 extends over 12 amino acids. The CDR3 DNA sequence: TGCAGCGTTGGGCTGACAGGGGTCGAGCAGTTCTTC. Its translation is CSVGLTGVEQFF.

The chain links TRBV11-2 to TRBJ1-5, with D tentatively TRBD1 (6 bases). The CDR3 runs 14 residues. Germline-derived CDR1 and CDR2 are SGHAT and FQNNGV. V lost 1 base and J 3 bases, leaving 7 bases between the germline ends. CDR3 DNA sequence: TGTGCCAGCAGCTTAGGGACAGACAATCAGCCCCAGCATTTT. Residues: CASSLGTDNQPQHF.

This clone appeared a single time. The chain recombines TRBV7-6 with TRBJ2-7; maybe TRBD1 (5 bases). Germline V lookup: CDR1 SGHVS, CDR2 FNYEAQ. This CDR3 spans 14 amino acids. Trimming stripped 5 bases from V and 6 bases from J, with 17 bases between. In nucleotides, the CDR3 is TGTGCCAGCAGCGTTTCGTTTCAGGGCTCCGAGCAGTACTTC. It is translated as CASSVSFQGSEQYF.

In its sample, this clone ranks as medium-sized. This chain links TRBV5-1 with TRBJ1-2; a possible D gene is TRBD1 (6 bases). CDR3 length equals 12 residues. Germline V gene sequence: CDR1 SGHRS, CDR2 YFSETQ. V lost 4 bases and J lost 10, with 14 bases in between. CDR3 DNA sequence: TGCGCCAGCAGCGAGGACAGCCCGAACTACACCTTC. Its protein product is CASSEDSPNYTF. The whole variable domain, remainder taken from reference TRBV5-1 and TRBJ1-2, is KAGVTQTPRYLIKTRGQQVTLSCSPISGHRSVSWYQQTPGQGLQFLFEYFSETQRNKGNFPGRFSGRQFSNSRSEMNVSTLELGDSALYLCASSEDSPNYTFGSGTRLTVV.

The rearrangement links TRBV1 to TRBJ2-7; TRBD1 is the table's D call and was not checked against the DNA. TRBV1 is given as a pseudogene. This CDR3 comprises 13 residues. The CDR3 coding sequence is TGCACCAGCAGCCAAGAGGCAGGCGCCGAGCAGTACTTC. Translation gives CTSSQEAGAEQYF.

DNA for the CDR3: TGTGCCAGCACCGAATCTAGCGGGAGGGTGTTTGAGCAGTACTTC. Protein sequence: CASTESSGRVFEQYF. The gene calls are TRBV28 and TRBJ2-7; TRBD2 matches 12 bases. This CDR3 comprises 15 residues. Germline V CDR1 and CDR2: MDHEN, SYDVKM. Unmatched junction bases numbered 11, after V lost 7 bases and J lost 7 bases.

This clone was detected once. The rearrangement uses TRBV20-1 and TRBJ2-1; 7 bases map to TRBD2. CDR3 size: 11 residues. Looked up from germline, CDR1 is DFQATT and CDR2 is SNEGSKA (reference sequence). Germline trimming cut 3 bases from V and 9 bases from J; bases unmatched to any gene: 2. The CDR3 DNA is TGCAGTGCTAGTAGCGGGCGTGAGCAGTTCTTC. Protein: CSASSGREQFF.

The J gene is TRBJ2-5, the V gene TRBV5-1, with D possibly called TRBD1 or TRBD2 (6 bases each). The CDR3 totals 12 residues. V was trimmed by 4 bases and J by 5 bases, leaving 9 bases between them. Germline V gives CDR1 SGHRS, CDR2 YFSETQ. CDR3 loop: CASSTGRETQYF. The CDR3 DNA sequence: TGCGCCAGCAGCACAGGGAGGGAGACCCAGTACTTC. The full variable domain, its missing parts supplied by reference TRBV5-1 and TRBJ2-5, is KAGVTQTPRYLIKTRGQQVTLSCSPISGHRSVSWYQQTPGQGLQFLFEYFSETQRNKGNFPGRFSGRQFSNSRSEMNVSTLELGDSALYLCASSTGRETQYFGPGTRLLVL.

The chain is built from TRBV19 and TRBJ2-5; 7 nucleotides line up with TRBD1. This CDR3 comprises 15 residues. Germline trimming cut 4 bases from V and 5 bases from J; bases unmatched to any gene: 10. Germline-derived CDR1 and CDR2 are LNHDA and SQIVND (reference sequence). The chain's CDR3 is CASSRIPDRVETQYF. The CDR3 DNA reads as TGTGCCAGTAGTAGGATTCCTGACAGGGTGGAGACCCAGTACTTC.

V and J are TRBV5-1 and TRBJ2-5; D uncertain. V lost 3 bases and J lost 1, with 7 bases in between. The germline V gene has CDR1 SGHRS and CDR2 YFSETQ. CDR3 size: 13 residues. The CDR3 loop is CASSSTPQETQYF. For the CDR3, the DNA is TGCGCCAGCAGCTCGACTCCCCAAGAGACCCAGTACTTC.

The V and J genes are TRBV4-1 and TRBJ2-7; either TRBD1 or TRBD2 may fit D (5 bases each). The germline V gene has CDR1 MGHRA and CDR2 YSYEKL. V shed 4 bases and J shed 3 bases, with 10 bases lying between them. The CDR3 is 13 residues long. Here the CDR3 reads CASSRDPDYEQYF. CDR3 in DNA: TGCGCCAGCAGCCGGGACCCGGACTACGAGCAGTACTTC.

This clone was seen only a few times. The chain recombines TRBV5-6 with TRBJ2-5, with a tentative D call TRBD1 (5 bases). Looked up from germline, CDR1 is SGHDT and CDR2 is YYEEEE. V lost 5 bases and J 9 bases, leaving 17 bases between the germline ends. The CDR3 is 13 residues long. The CDR3 region has the DNA TGTGCCAGCAGGCTACAGGAAACGGCGGCCCAGTACTTC. It yields the protein CASRLQETAAQYF.

The chain carries TRBV25-1 and TRBJ1-1; 8 nucleotides line up with TRBD1. Unmatched junction bases numbered 4, after V lost 6 bases and J lost 4 bases. This CDR3 is built from 13 residues. Germline CDR1 is MGHDK and CDR2 is SYGVNS. This chain's CDR3 is CASRGTGGTEAFF. The CDR3 DNA sequence: TGTGCCAGCAGGGGCACAGGGGGCACTGAAGCTTTCTTT. Full variable domain (rest looked up from reference TRBV25-1 and TRBJ1-1): EADIYQTPRYLVIGTGKKITLECSQTMGHDKMYWYQQDPGMELHLIHYSYGVNSTEKGDLSSESTVSRIRTEHFPLTLESARPSHTSQYLCASRGTGGTEAFFGQGTRLTVV.

V and J are TRBV28 and TRBJ1-2; 7 bases line up with TRBD1. With 4 bases clipped from V and 0 bases from J, the junction kept 5 bases outside the gene matches. The CDR3 is 15 residues long. Germline V CDR1 and CDR2: MDHEN, SYDVKM. The CDR3 nucleotides are TGTGCCAGCAGTTCGGGACAGTGGGCTAACTATGGCTACACCTTC. Protein sequence: CASSSGQWANYGYTF.

This rearrangement joins TRBV2 to TRBJ1-2; D may be TRBD1 (5 bases). Trimming took 6 bases from V and 4 from J, leaving 9 bases between them. CDR3 size: 12 residues. The germline CDR1 and CDR2 sequences are SNHLY and FYNNEI. The CDR3 nucleotides are TGTGCCAGCAGAGGGGATTCCTATGGCTACACCTTC. Protein sequence: CASRGDSYGYTF.

The chain is built from TRBV27 and TRBJ1-1, with TRBD1 as a possible D gene (6 bases). The V end was cut by 6 bases, the J end by 8 bases, with 7 bases between. Germline CDR1 and CDR2: MNHEY and SMNVEV (reference sequence). This CDR3 is 10 amino acids long. CDR3 nucleotide sequence: TGTGCCAGCAGGGGGGGCGAAGCTTTCTTT. Translated: CASRGGEAFF.

The chain links TRBV23-1 to TRBJ2-4; the D gene is possibly TRBD2 (7 bases). Being an ORF, TRBV23-1 has a function that is uncertain. CDR3 size: 18 residues. V was shortened by 4 bases and J by 1 base, with 20 bases between the two germline ends. The CDR3 region has the DNA TGCGCCAGCAGTCGAAAGAGGGAGGGGGGGCTTGCCAAAAACATTCAGTACTTC. This gives the protein CASSRKREGGLAKNIQYF.

The chain joins TRBV5-1 to TRBJ2-1; D is ambiguous. Per the germline V gene, CDR1 is SGHRS and CDR2 is YFSETQ. The V end was cut by 5 bases, the J end by 0 bases, with 9 bases between. The CDR3 has 14 residues. In DNA form, the CDR3 reads TGCGCCAGCAGTTCGGGTAGCTCCTACAATGAGCAGTTCTTC. This encodes CASSSGSSYNEQFF.

The V gene is TRBV7-8, the J gene TRBJ1-3; 7 bases agree with TRBD1. Looked up from germline, CDR1 is SGHVS and CDR2 is FQNEAQ. V lost 5 bases and J lost 0; bases outside the gene matches: 7. CDR3 length: 16 amino acids. The CDR3 sequence is CASSLGTASSGNTIYF. The DNA for the CDR3 is TGTGCCAGCAGCCTGGGGACAGCAAGCTCTGGAAACACCATATATTTT.

This chain connects TRBV28 to TRBJ2-7, with TRBD1 matching 7 bases. Germline CDR1 and CDR2: MDHEN and SYDVKM. This CDR3 is built from 16 residues. Trimming cost V 4 bases and J 0 bases; bases outside gene matches: 9. The chain's CDR3 is CASSSYNRGFSYEQYF. For the CDR3, the DNA is TGTGCCAGCAGTTCCTACAACAGGGGATTCTCCTACGAGCAGTACTTC.

The rearrangement links TRBV10-3 to TRBJ1-4; D gene uncertain. Trimming removed 2 bases at V and 0 bases at J, with 7 bases between. Germline V gene data show CDR1 as ENHRY and CDR2 as SYGVKD. This CDR3 is 15 amino acids long. The CDR3 nucleotides read TGTGCCATCAGTGAGAATGGCACAACTAATGAAAAACTGTTTTTT. Amino acid sequence: CAISENGTTNEKLFF.

This clone was detected a few times. The gene calls are TRBV7-9 and TRBJ2-7, with 7 bases fitting TRBD2. This CDR3 has 13 residues. The V segment lost 8 bases and the J segment 6 bases; nucleotides outside the gene matches: 10. From germline, CDR1 is SEHNR and CDR2 FQNEAQ (reference sequence). The DNA for the CDR3 is TGTGCCAGCCTTTCGGGGGAGGGCCCCGAGCAGTACTTC. Translation: CASLSGEGPEQYF.

The V call is TRBV7-9, the J call TRBJ2-1, with 10 bases fitting TRBD2. The germline V gene encodes CDR1 SEHNR and CDR2 FQNEAQ (reference sequence). The CDR3 length is 13 residues. The V and J ends lost 5 bases and 10 bases, in that order; junction bases with no gene match: 5. The CDR3 loop is CASSRAGGLEQFF. The CDR3, as DNA: TGTGCCAGCAGCCGAGCGGGAGGGCTGGAGCAGTTCTTC.

This clone has only one observation. The V call is TRBV28, the J call TRBJ1-4; 7 bases map to TRBD1. The CDR3 spans 17 residues. Germline assignment: CDR1 MDHEN and CDR2 SYDVKM. V shed 4 bases, J shed 0 bases, and the junction held 8 bases outside the gene matches. CDR3 region: CASSYRDRVSTNEKLFF. The CDR3 DNA sequence: TGTGCCAGCAGTTACCGGGACAGAGTTTCAACTAATGAAAAACTGTTTTTT.

In this sample, this clone turned up once. V usage is TRBV6-1 and J usage is TRBJ2-7, with 7 bases that match TRBD1. The CDR3 loop spans 15 amino acids. Per the germline V gene, CDR1 is MNHNS and CDR2 is SASEGT. V lost 5 bases, J lost 1 base, and 8 bases stayed unmatched. Here the CDR3 DNA reads TGTGCCAGCAGTTTAAAGACAGGGACATCCTACGAGCAGTACTTC. Residues: CASSLKTGTSYEQYF.

This rearrangement joins TRBV4-1 to TRBJ2-2, with 8 bases matching TRBD2. The V and J ends lost 0 bases and 0 bases, in that order; junction bases with no gene match: 6. The V gene's germline CDR1 is MGHRA and CDR2 YSYEKL. The CDR3 consists of 18 residues. CDR3: CASSQDSSTSANTGELFF. As DNA, the CDR3 is TGCGCCAGCAGCCAAGACTCCTCGACTAGCGCGAACACCGGGGAGCTGTTTTTT.

The CDR3 DNA sequence: TGTGCCAGCAGACCCCACGGGTCAGTCACCGGGGAGCTGTTTTTT. This codes for CASRPHGSVTGELFF. The chain recombines TRBV6-5 with TRBJ2-2; D remains ambiguous. Trimming pared 6 bases from V and 4 bases from J, leaving 15 bases between. The CDR3 extends over 15 amino acids. Germline assignment: CDR1 MNHEY and CDR2 SVGAGI.